This is a list of T cell receptor beta chains from one sample in a study of T-cell reconstitution after alpha-beta-depleted transplantation in children. One entry per CDR3 protein results from TCRdb running MiXCR on the PCR reads. This table holds 120,000 or so distinct CDR3 sequences, roughly 24% found once. The sample was PBMCs, mostly from graft donor cells, taken 180 days after TCRalphabeta/CD19-depleted stem cell transplant. The receptors originated from a male patient aged 2-9 years who had a stem cell transplant for chronic granulomatous disease, so the T cells may come from the graft donor. The CDR3 runs from the conserved cysteine through the conserved F or W. D genes are given only for firm matches. The size field is filled for only some rows; it gives once, few, many or a size class.

cdr3_length: 18
d_call: TRBD2
v_call: TRBV11-2
j_call: TRBJ2-3
clone_size: NA
cdr3_nt: TGTGCCAGCAGCTTAGAGGTACTAGCGGGAGTGGGCACAGATACGCAGTATTTT
cdr3_aa: CASSLEVLAGVGTDTQYF

cdr3_length: 13
d_call: TRBD1
v_call: TRBV28
j_call: TRBJ2-7
clone_size: few
cdr3_nt: TGTGCCAGCATAGGGACAGCCTTCTACGAGCAGTACTTC
cdr3_aa: CASIGTAFYEQYF

cdr3_length: 13
d_call: NA
v_call: TRBV20-1
j_call: TRBJ2-5
clone_size: NA
cdr3_nt: TGCAGTGCCGACCGGCCAAGTGCCCCGACCCAGTACTTC
cdr3_aa: CSADRPSAPTQYF

cdr3_length: 15
d_call: NA
v_call: TRBV20-1
j_call: TRBJ2-7
clone_size: NA
cdr3_nt: TGCAGTGCTAGAGATGGCGGGGCGAGCTCCTACGAGCAGTACTTC
cdr3_aa: CSARDGGASSYEQYF

cdr3_length: 15
d_call: NA
v_call: TRBV20-1
j_call: TRBJ1-5
clone_size: many
cdr3_nt: TGCAGTGCTACCATCGGCCTAGGTCGCAATCAGCCCCAGCATTTT
cdr3_aa: CSATIGLGRNQPQHF

cdr3_length: 15
d_call: NA
v_call: TRBV12-3/TRBV12-4
j_call: TRBJ1-2
clone_size: many
cdr3_nt: TGTGCCAGCAGTTTAGCAGGGGTCCATAACTATGGCTACACCTTC
cdr3_aa: CASSLAGVHNYGYTF

cdr3_length: 14
d_call: NA
v_call: TRBV18
j_call: TRBJ1-4
clone_size: NA
cdr3_nt: TGTGCCAGCTCACCGGCCGGGGCATTTGAAAAACTGTTTTTT
cdr3_aa: CASSPAGAFEKLFF

cdr3_length: 15
d_call: TRBD1
v_call: TRBV12-3/TRBV12-4
j_call: TRBJ2-7
clone_size: few
cdr3_nt: TGTGCCAGCAGCCCCGGGACAGGTGGCTCCTACGAGCAGTACTTC
cdr3_aa: CASSPGTGGSYEQYF

cdr3_length: 13
d_call: NA
v_call: TRBV10-3
j_call: TRBJ2-2
clone_size: few
cdr3_nt: TGTGCCATCGAGCGCGCGGGTACCGGGGAGCTGTTTTTT
cdr3_aa: CAIERAGTGELFF

cdr3_length: 13
d_call: NA
v_call: TRBV9
j_call: TRBJ2-7
clone_size: few
cdr3_nt: TGTGCCAGCAGCGTAGTGGCTGGGGGCGAGCAGTACTTC
cdr3_aa: CASSVVAGGEQYF

cdr3_length: 18
d_call: TRBD2
v_call: TRBV24-1
j_call: TRBJ2-1
clone_size: NA
cdr3_nt: TGTGCCACCAGTGCCGGGACAGGACTAGCGGGGGAGGCCGATGAGCAGTTCTTC
cdr3_aa: CATSAGTGLAGEADEQFF

cdr3_length: 16
d_call: NA
v_call: TRBV7-8
j_call: TRBJ2-5
clone_size: many
cdr3_nt: TGTGCCAGCAGCTTAGAGGCGTCAGGGCGTTTAGAGACCCAGTACTTC
cdr3_aa: CASSLEASGRLETQYF

cdr3_length: 16
d_call: NA
v_call: TRBV5-5
j_call: TRBJ1-4
clone_size: NA
cdr3_nt: TGTGCCAGCAGCTTGACGGATAAACCCCTGGGCGAAAAACTGTTTTTT
cdr3_aa: CASSLTDKPLGEKLFF

cdr3_length: 15
d_call: TRBD1
v_call: TRBV12-3/TRBV12-4
j_call: TRBJ2-1
clone_size: many
cdr3_nt: TGTGCCAGCAGACTGGGACAGACGACCTACAATGAGCAGTTCTTC
cdr3_aa: CASRLGQTTYNEQFF

cdr3_length: 15
d_call: NA
v_call: TRBV5-1
j_call: TRBJ2-1
clone_size: many
cdr3_nt: TGCGCCAGCAGCTTGGCGGGAGCCTCCTACAATGAGCAGTTCTTC
cdr3_aa: CASSLAGASYNEQFF

cdr3_length: 11
d_call: NA
v_call: TRBV20-1
j_call: TRBJ1-2
clone_size: many
cdr3_nt: TGCAGTGCTAGGTCTAACTATGGCTACACCTTC
cdr3_aa: CSARSNYGYTF

cdr3_length: 14
d_call: NA
v_call: TRBV20-1
j_call: TRBJ2-3
clone_size: many
cdr3_nt: TGCAGTGCTAGCCATCGCCAGGGGCAGGATACGCAGTATTTT
cdr3_aa: CSASHRQGQDTQYF

cdr3_length: 15
d_call: NA
v_call: TRBV13
j_call: TRBJ1-4
clone_size: many
cdr3_nt: TGTGCCAGCAGCCCACCCGGGGCAACTAATGAAAAACTGTTTTTT
cdr3_aa: CASSPPGATNEKLFF

cdr3_length: 13
d_call: TRBD2
v_call: TRBV12-3/TRBV12-4
j_call: TRBJ2-1
clone_size: few
cdr3_nt: TGTGCCAGCCGGACTAGCGGGGACGTGGAGCAGTTCTTC
cdr3_aa: CASRTSGDVEQFF

cdr3_length: 14
d_call: NA
v_call: TRBV5-5
j_call: TRBJ2-1
clone_size: many
cdr3_nt: TGTGCCAGCAGCTTGGAATCCCCCGACAATGAGCAGTTCTTC
cdr3_aa: CASSLESPDNEQFF

cdr3_length: 14
d_call: NA
v_call: TRBV12-3/TRBV12-4
j_call: TRBJ2-7
clone_size: many
cdr3_nt: TGTGCCAGCAGTCCCGGACCCATCTCCTACGAGCAGTACTTC
cdr3_aa: CASSPGPISYEQYF

cdr3_length: 15
d_call: TRBD2
v_call: TRBV24-1
j_call: TRBJ2-1
clone_size: NA
cdr3_nt: TGTGCCACCAGTGACCCGGGACTAGATTACAATGAGCAGTTCTTC
cdr3_aa: CATSDPGLDYNEQFF

cdr3_length: 15
d_call: TRBD1
v_call: TRBV20-1
j_call: TRBJ2-5
clone_size: many
cdr3_nt: TGCAGTGCAAACCGGGACAGCTTTACCAAAGAGACCCAGTACTTC
cdr3_aa: CSANRDSFTKETQYF

cdr3_length: 14
d_call: NA
v_call: TRBV9
j_call: TRBJ2-3
clone_size: many
cdr3_nt: TGTGCCAGCAGCGTATCCCTAGCCCAAGCTACGCAGTATTTT
cdr3_aa: CASSVSLAQATQYF

cdr3_length: 15
d_call: NA
v_call: TRBV5-5
j_call: TRBJ1-5
clone_size: few
cdr3_nt: TGTGCCAGCAGCTTGGAATGGGTCTTAAATCAGCCCCAGCATTTT
cdr3_aa: CASSLEWVLNQPQHF

cdr3_length: 17
d_call: NA
v_call: TRBV20-1
j_call: TRBJ2-4
clone_size: NA
cdr3_nt: TGCAGTGCTAGCGGGTCTCACAATCTTCTAGCCAAAAACATTCAGTACTTC
cdr3_aa: CSASGSHNLLAKNIQYF

cdr3_length: 17
d_call: TRBD2
v_call: TRBV20-1
j_call: TRBJ2-1
clone_size: many
cdr3_nt: TGCAGTGCCCAACCGGACATAGCGGGAGTTATCTACAATGAGCAGTTCTTC
cdr3_aa: CSAQPDIAGVIYNEQFF

cdr3_length: 16
d_call: NA
v_call: TRBV28
j_call: TRBJ1-4
clone_size: NA
cdr3_nt: TGTGCCAGCGGTGGTGGCAGGGGACACCCAAATGAAAAACTGTTTTTT
cdr3_aa: CASGGGRGHPNEKLFF

cdr3_length: 15
d_call: TRBD1
v_call: TRBV12-3/TRBV12-4
j_call: TRBJ1-4
clone_size: NA
cdr3_nt: TGTGCCAGCAGTACCGACAGGGTTTCTTACGAAAAACTGTTTTTT
cdr3_aa: CASSTDRVSYEKLFF

cdr3_length: 15
d_call: NA
v_call: TRBV20-1
j_call: TRBJ2-3
clone_size: many
cdr3_nt: TGCAGTGCTAAGACCGCGGTTTCTAGCACAGATACGCAGTATTTT
cdr3_aa: CSAKTAVSSTDTQYF

cdr3_length: 18
d_call: TRBD2
v_call: TRBV20-1
j_call: TRBJ2-5
clone_size: few
cdr3_nt: TGCAGTGCTAGAGAGGCGGGACTAGCCAAACTACTTCAAGAGACCCAGTACTTC
cdr3_aa: CSAREAGLAKLLQETQYF

cdr3_length: 16
d_call: TRBD2
v_call: TRBV7-8
j_call: TRBJ2-2
clone_size: NA
cdr3_nt: TGTGCCAGCAGTCTTAGCGGGAGGACGAACACCGGGGAGCTGTTTTTT
cdr3_aa: CASSLSGRTNTGELFF

cdr3_length: 18
d_call: NA
v_call: TRBV5-1
j_call: TRBJ2-7
clone_size: many
cdr3_nt: TGCGCCAGCAGCTTGCCGGAGCGGCCTTTACCGCGTACCTACGAGCAGTACTTC
cdr3_aa: CASSLPERPLPRTYEQYF

cdr3_length: 15
d_call: NA
v_call: TRBV5-1
j_call: TRBJ2-3
clone_size: NA
cdr3_nt: TGCGCCAGCAGCCTGACGACATCCGGCACAGATACGCAGTATTTT
cdr3_aa: CASSLTTSGTDTQYF

cdr3_length: 12
d_call: NA
v_call: TRBV12-3/TRBV12-4
j_call: TRBJ2-3
clone_size: many
cdr3_nt: TGTGCCAGCAGTTTAGGTCTGCTTACGCAGTATTTT
cdr3_aa: CASSLGLLTQYF

cdr3_length: 12
d_call: NA
v_call: TRBV29-1
j_call: TRBJ2-7
clone_size: NA
cdr3_nt: TGCAGCGTTGGGGACGGCTACTACGAGCAGTACTTC
cdr3_aa: CSVGDGYYEQYF

cdr3_length: 16
d_call: TRBD2
v_call: TRBV19
j_call: TRBJ2-1
clone_size: many
cdr3_nt: TGTGCCAGTAGTGGGTACTTTGCGGGGGGAAACAATGAGCAGTTCTTC
cdr3_aa: CASSGYFAGGNNEQFF

cdr3_length: 15
d_call: NA
v_call: TRBV5-6
j_call: TRBJ1-3
clone_size: few
cdr3_nt: TGTGCCAGCAGCTTGCGGGGAGTCTCTGGAAACACCATATATTTT
cdr3_aa: CASSLRGVSGNTIYF

cdr3_length: 13
d_call: TRBD1
v_call: TRBV10-1
j_call: TRBJ2-7
clone_size: many
cdr3_nt: TGCGCCAGCAGCCATGGACAGGGCTACGAGCAGTACTTC
cdr3_aa: CASSHGQGYEQYF

cdr3_length: 15
d_call: NA
v_call: TRBV2
j_call: TRBJ2-7
clone_size: many
cdr3_nt: TGTGCCAGCAGTCCCCCCTCTGGGGCCTCCTACGAGCAGTACTTC
cdr3_aa: CASSPPSGASYEQYF

cdr3_length: 14
d_call: NA
v_call: TRBV5-1
j_call: TRBJ2-5
clone_size: NA
cdr3_nt: TGCGCCAGCAGGCAATGGACAACACAAGAGACCCAGTACTTC
cdr3_aa: CASRQWTTQETQYF

cdr3_length: 14
d_call: NA
v_call: TRBV5-5
j_call: TRBJ1-1
clone_size: few
cdr3_nt: TGTGCCAGCACCGCCCGGACAGTTAACACTGAAGCTTTCTTT
cdr3_aa: CASTARTVNTEAFF

cdr3_length: 14
d_call: NA
v_call: TRBV5-1
j_call: TRBJ2-1
clone_size: many
cdr3_nt: TGCGCCAGCTCCAGGGTGAATAGGGACAATGAGCAGTTCTTC
cdr3_aa: CASSRVNRDNEQFF

cdr3_length: 13
d_call: NA
v_call: TRBV12-3/TRBV12-4
j_call: TRBJ2-2
clone_size: few
cdr3_nt: TGTGCCAGCAGTGTGGACCCGCCCGGGGAGCTGTTTTTT
cdr3_aa: CASSVDPPGELFF

cdr3_length: 12
d_call: NA
v_call: TRBV15
j_call: TRBJ1-5
clone_size: many
cdr3_nt: TGTGCCACCAGCGCGAATTATCAGCCCCAGCATTTT
cdr3_aa: CATSANYQPQHF

cdr3_length: 14
d_call: NA
v_call: TRBV29-1
j_call: TRBJ1-1
clone_size: few
cdr3_nt: TGCAGCGTTGAGGTGAATCTTATGAACACTGAAGCTTTCTTT
cdr3_aa: CSVEVNLMNTEAFF

cdr3_length: 14
d_call: NA
v_call: TRBV12-3/TRBV12-4
j_call: TRBJ2-5
clone_size: NA
cdr3_nt: TGTGCCAGCAGTCCGACGGGGGACCAAGAGACCCAGTACTTC
cdr3_aa: CASSPTGDQETQYF

cdr3_length: 14
d_call: TRBD1
v_call: TRBV7-8
j_call: TRBJ1-6
clone_size: many
cdr3_nt: TGTGCCAGCAGCGGGGGACAGCCAAATTCACCCCTCCACTTT
cdr3_aa: CASSGGQPNSPLHF

cdr3_length: 10
d_call: NA
v_call: TRBV12-3/TRBV12-4
j_call: TRBJ2-1
clone_size: many
cdr3_nt: TGTGCCAGCAGTTCTTATGAGCAGTTCTTC
cdr3_aa: CASSSYEQFF

cdr3_length: 15
d_call: NA
v_call: TRBV20-1
j_call: TRBJ2-1
clone_size: many
cdr3_nt: TGCAGTGCTAGAGAACGGGACTTCTACTACAATGAGCAGTTCTTC
cdr3_aa: CSARERDFYYNEQFF